The clone carrying this TCR beta chain occurred a few times. As yet, its antigen is unknown. This CDR3 is built from 15 residues. Trimming left V 6 bases short and J 10 bases short, with 23 bases between. CDR1 and CDR2 (germline): SGHRS, YFSETQ. TCRdb recomputed calls from the reads with MiXCR, one row per CDR3 protein. Found here are around 300,000 distinct CDR3 sequences, roughly 24% of them singletons; the top ten hold more than 11%. The sample belongs to a study of T cell repertoires in cytomegalovirus infection. At the level of the study: Both CMV infection and a matching HLA type were indicated by public TCR beta signatures. Overall study results and limits: Individuals carrying CMV plus the relevant HLA were identified by cumulative frequency of public TCR beta families. The study found HLA-C-restricted CMV-specific TCR beta clonotypes dominating the ex vivo response.

The sequence came from a human donor in good health (CMV status not recorded). Some clones in this sample may be carry-over from other donors' samples. The genes are TRBV5-1 and TRBJ2-1; D is perhaps TRBD1 (5 bases). The sequenced sample consisted of PBMCs. CDR3 residues: CASTLGRSVSREQFF. The CDR3 DNA is TGCGCCAGCACCCTGGGGCGGAGCGTCAGTCGGGAGCAGTTCTTC.